Below, 28 T cell receptor beta chains from the same sample are listed, as sequenced in a study of T-cell memory formation after mild COVID-19 (dated by TCRdb to the early 2020s). Library prep was done by 5' RACE. These reads were obtained on an Illumina NovaSeq 6000. Through fastp at Q25 and MiXCR, TCRdb rebuilt clones from the public reads, retaining in-frame beta chains. Each entry is one CDR3 protein sequence, shown with its most common DNA and genes. The sample table shows about 360,000 distinct CDR3 sequences, and about 15% are seen once. 22% of the sample goes to the ten largest clones. The sequenced material came from PBMCs or a T cell subset sorted from them (not recorded which). The receptor set was obtained from a man younger than 30 who had mild COVID-19 (a few samples of this study predate the infection). The sample titles of this study are shuffled in the database, so cell type and time point are left out; the donor was told from shared clones.

The chain combines TRBV6-6 with TRBJ2-5, with a possible D match to TRBD2 (6 bases). Trimming removed 4 bases from V and 4 bases from J, with 10 bases in between. Germline V lookup: CDR1 MNHNY, CDR2 SVGAGI (reference sequence). This CDR3 contains 13 residues. The CDR3 DNA reads TGTGCCAGCAGTTCTGCGGGGTTAGAGACCCAGTACTTC. It codes for CASSSAGLETQYF.

The chain couples TRBV4-2 to TRBJ2-7, with 7 bases lining up with TRBD2. CDR1 is LGHNA, CDR2 YNFKEQ, per germline. The CDR3 runs to 18 residues. Trimming took 4 bases from V and 1 from J; bases not matched to a gene: 16. The CDR3 here is CASSRGISGTLQSYEQYF. DNA for the CDR3: TGTGCCAGCAGCCGGGGAATAAGCGGGACTCTTCAGTCCTACGAGCAGTACTTC.

V usage is TRBV10-3 and J usage is TRBJ1-1, with 8 bases aligning to TRBD1. From germline, CDR1 is ENHRY and CDR2 SYGVKD. J was trimmed by 10 bases and V by 8 bases; bases with no gene match: 12. The CDR3 is 13 residues long. For the CDR3, the DNA is TGTGCCATCGCAATCGGGACAGGTTATCTAGCTTTCTTT. Its translation is CAIAIGTGYLAFF.

The V and J genes are TRBV7-2 and TRBJ2-4, with D perhaps assigned TRBD1 or TRBD2 (5 bases each). Germline V gene data show CDR1 as SGHTA and CDR2 as FQGNSA. Trimming pared 5 bases from V and 0 bases from J, leaving 5 bases between. This CDR3 is 13 amino acids long. CDR3: CASSGTAKNIQYF. In DNA form, the CDR3 reads TGTGCCAGCAGCGGGACAGCCAAAAACATTCAGTACTTC.

The sample holds many counts of this clonotype. The chain carries TRBV4-2 and TRBJ1-2, with TRBD1 matching over 7 bases. CDR1 LGHNA and CDR2 YNFKEQ come from the germline V gene. Germline trimming cut 4 bases from V and 6 bases from J; bases unmatched to any gene: 8. CDR3 size: 14 residues. The CDR3 spells CASSPLQGGDGYTF. The CDR3 DNA reads TGTGCCAGCAGCCCCCTCCAGGGGGGGGATGGCTACACCTTC.

The sample holds many counts of this clonotype. The chain recombines TRBV4-2 with TRBJ2-3, with 12 bases identical to TRBD2. After removal of 0 bases from V and 4 bases from J, the junction contained 11 bases not matched to a gene. Germline V gives CDR1 LGHNA, CDR2 YNFKEQ. This CDR3 spans 19 amino acids. The CDR3 sequence is CASSQEPSGGAVAADTQYF. The CDR3 DNA follows: TGTGCCAGCAGCCAAGAACCTAGCGGGGGGGCCGTCGCCGCAGATACGCAGTATTTT.

V is TRBV6-5 and J is TRBJ2-3, with D perhaps TRBD2 (5 bases). This CDR3 contains 15 residues. In germline, CDR1 is MNHEY, CDR2 SVGAGI. V was pared by 0 bases and J by 2 bases, with 9 bases between. CDR3: CASSYSRETTDTQYF. CDR3 nucleotide sequence: TGTGCCAGCAGTTACTCGAGGGAGACCACAGATACGCAGTATTTT.

This clonotype came up a few times. The chain is built from TRBV15 and TRBJ1-1; perhaps TRBD1 as D (5 bases). Per the germline V gene, CDR1 is LNHNV and CDR2 is YYDKDF (reference sequence). Between the trimmed V and J ends, which lost 1 base and 1 base, there was a span of 7 bases. CDR3 size: 14 residues. For the CDR3, the DNA is TGTGCCACCAGCAGAGTTCAGGGGAACACTGAAGCTTTCTTT. Amino acids: CATSRVQGNTEAFF.

This clonotype turned up a few times. V and J are TRBV4-1 and TRBJ2-2; D remains ambiguous. The CDR3 runs to 14 residues. In germline, CDR1 is MGHRA, CDR2 YSYEKL. V gave up 2 bases and J gave up 4 bases, with 8 bases separating them. The CDR3: CASSQLLLTGELFF. The DNA of the CDR3 is TGCGCCAGCAGCCAACTCCTGCTCACCGGGGAGCTGTTTTTT.

This chain connects TRBV6-2 or TRBV6-3 to TRBJ2-5; tentative D call: TRBD2 (5 bases). This CDR3 spans 15 amino acids. Germline V gene lookup returns CDR1 MNHEY and CDR2 SVGEGT. The V end was cut by 5 bases, the J end by 3 bases, with 16 bases between. The CDR3 nucleotides are TGTGCCAGCAGTCCGCCAGCGGTGTTAAAAGAGACCCAGTACTTC. This encodes CASSPPAVLKETQYF.

The rearrangement joins TRBV7-9 to TRBJ2-3; the match to TRBD1 covers 9 bases. CDR3 length: 16 residues. Germline V lookup: CDR1 SEHNR, CDR2 FQNEAQ (reference sequence). The V gene end was trimmed by 5 bases and the J gene end by 2 bases; junction bases not matched to a gene: 8. The CDR3 reads CASSPTGGQDTDTQYF. The DNA of the CDR3 is TGTGCCAGCAGCCCCACAGGGGGCCAAGACACAGATACGCAGTATTTT.

This chain connects TRBV6-5 to TRBJ1-5, with TRBD1 identical over 12 bases. CDR1 MNHEY and CDR2 SVGAGI come from the germline V gene. With 5 bases clipped from V and 6 bases from J, the junction kept 5 bases outside the gene matches. The CDR3 sequence is 15 residues long. The CDR3 coding sequence is TGTGCCAGCAGTGAGGGGACAGGGGGCGGTCAGCCCCAGCATTTT. Its protein product is CASSEGTGGGQPQHF.

This clonotype has only a few counts. The DNA of the CDR3 is TGCGCCAGCAGCTTGTTGACAGGGGGCCACAACACTGAAGCTTTCTTT. Translated: CASSLLTGGHNTEAFF. This sequence joins TRBV5-1 and TRBJ1-1; 10 bases are shared with TRBD1. The length of the CDR3 is 16 residues. Germline V gene lookup returns CDR1 SGHRS and CDR2 YFSETQ. J gave up 2 bases and V 1 base, and 5 bases lay outside the gene matches.

This clonotype has only a few counts. This chain joins TRBV29-1 and TRBJ2-6, with TRBD1 matching 8 bases. The CDR3 spans 14 residues. After removal of 2 bases from V and 13 bases from J, the junction contained 10 bases not matched to a gene. CDR1 SQVTM and CDR2 ANQGSEA come from the germline V gene. The CDR3 bases are TGCAGCGTTGAATTTGGCAGGGGGCCCCCAGTCCTGACTTTC. It encodes CSVEFGRGPPVLTF.

Points on this clonotype: A read error is likely, as this CDR3 ends without the conserved phenylalanine or tryptophan. No DNA is shown, since the ends of the CDR3 on it are uncertain; the CDR3 is the one TCRdb lists. V is TRBV19 and J is TRBJ2-4; no DNA check was done on the table's D call, TRBD2. The CDR3 region is 12 residues in length, termini included. CDR1 is LNHDA, CDR2 SQIVND, per germline (reference sequence). CDR3 sequence: CASSHPVRALWG.

The sample holds a few counts of this clonotype. The J gene is TRBJ2-3, the V gene TRBV12-3 or TRBV12-4; possibly TRBD1 for D (6 bases). This CDR3 is 14 amino acids long. With 7 bases removed from V and 0 bases from J, the gap between germline ends came to 11 bases. In DNA, the CDR3 is TGTGCCAGCACCCCGGGACACAGCACAGATACGCAGTATTTT. Amino acid sequence: CASTPGHSTDTQYF.

The rearrangement links TRBV6-5 to TRBJ1-5, with a tentative D call TRBD1 (6 bases). CDR1 and CDR2 from the germline V gene are MNHEY and SVGAGI. V was trimmed by 6 bases and J by 3 bases, leaving 12 bases between them. The CDR3 totals 14 residues. The CDR3 is CASSPGVLNQPQHF. CDR3 DNA: TGTGCCAGCAGCCCAGGGGTTCTCAATCAGCCCCAGCATTTT.

The chain is built from TRBV12-3 or TRBV12-4 and TRBJ1-1; weak D call: TRBD1 (5 bases). The V end lost 4 bases, the J end lost 11 bases, and 17 bases lay between the germline ends. CDR3 size: 13 residues. The DNA of the CDR3 is TGTGCCAGCAGTTCACCGGGGGACCCCGGCGCTTTCTTT. Encoded protein: CASSSPGDPGAFF.

This clonotype was counted a few times. This sequence joins TRBV4-2 and TRBJ2-7; D unclear. Germline CDR1 and CDR2: LGHNA and YNFKEQ. This CDR3 contains 14 residues. V was cut by 3 bases and J by 1 base, with 10 bases left in between. CDR3 in DNA: TGTGCCAGCAGCCACGCGGACGGGTCCTACGAGCAGTACTTC. As protein: CASSHADGSYEQYF.

This clonotype was picked up a small number of times. The V gene is TRBV7-9, the J gene TRBJ2-5; D may be TRBD2 (5 bases). V was trimmed by 3 bases and J by 5 bases, leaving 13 bases between them. This CDR3 has 14 amino acids. Germline CDR1 reads SEHNR; CDR2 reads FQNEAQ (reference sequence). The CDR3 sequence is CASSFGPEGETQYF. The DNA for the CDR3 is TGTGCCAGCAGCTTTGGTCCCGAGGGTGAGACCCAGTACTTC.

This chain uses TRBV6-2 or TRBV6-3 with TRBJ2-7; 11 bases agree with TRBD1. This CDR3 region has 16 residues. Germline-derived CDR1 and CDR2 are MNHEY and SVGEGT. V trimming: 4 bases; J trimming: 1 base; junction bases outside the gene matches: 6. CDR3 in amino acids: CASSSAGTGGSYEQYF. The CDR3 coding sequence is TGTGCCAGCAGTTCTGCCGGGACAGGGGGTTCCTACGAGCAGTACTTC.

A few counts support this clonotype. V and J are TRBV30 and TRBJ2-3; no clear D gene. Trimming removed 2 bases from V and 9 bases from J, with 15 bases in between. CDR1 is GTSNPN, CDR2 SVGIG, per germline (reference sequence). The CDR3 contains 13 residues. CDR3 nucleotides: TGTGCCTGGAGTTTGTCAGCAGTCGGGACGCAGTATTTT. It specifies CAWSLSAVGTQYF.

In nucleotides, the CDR3 is TGTGCCGGCTCCCAGACAGCAACTAATGAAAAACTGTTTTTT. Its translation is CAGSQTATNEKLFF. This sequence joins TRBV30 and TRBJ1-4; D might be TRBD1 (5 bases). V was cut by 8 bases and J by 0 bases, with 13 bases left in between. Looked up from germline, CDR1 is GTSNPN and CDR2 is SVGIG (reference sequence). The CDR3 length is 14 residues.

The chain links TRBV20-1 to TRBJ2-1, with D possibly matching TRBD1 (6 bases). The V and J ends lost 2 bases and 12 bases respectively, with 23 bases between them. Per germline, CDR1 DFQATT and CDR2 SNEGSKA (reference sequence). The CDR3 extends over 15 amino acids. The CDR3 bases are TGCAGTGCTAGATCGGACAGAACTACAATGAGCCGGCAGTTCTTC. Its protein is CSARSDRTTMSRQFF.

Only a few counts were recorded for this clonotype. The CDR3 DNA sequence: TGTGCCAGCAGCTTAGGGGCACTGAGCTCCTACGAGCAGTACGTC. It translates to CASSLGALSSYEQYV. V gene TRBV7-2 combines with J gene TRBJ2-7; D is undetermined. Germline-derived CDR1 and CDR2 are SGHTA and FQGNSA. There are 15 residues in the CDR3. Trimming pared 1 base from V and 0 bases from J, leaving 10 bases between.

The V and J genes are TRBV18 and TRBJ1-1; maybe TRBD1 (5 bases). Trimming took 3 bases from V and 3 from J, leaving 20 bases between them. The CDR3 spans 17 residues. Germline lookup yields CDR1 KGHSH and CDR2 LQKENI. DNA of the CDR3: TGTGCCAGCTCACCGTACAGTCCCGGGACCGGTTACACTGAAGCTTTCTTT. Its translation: CASSPYSPGTGYTEAFF.

This clonotype was observed a handful of times. The chain has TRBV7-8 and TRBJ2-5, with TRBD2 matching over 8 bases. The CDR3 is 15 amino acids. Trimming at V came to 6 bases and at J to 4 bases, leaving 10 bases not matched to a gene. Germline V lookup: CDR1 SGHVS, CDR2 FQNEAQ. The CDR3 coding sequence is TGTGCCAGCAGGCCCACCCGCAGCGGGGGAGAGACCCAGTACTTC. Its protein is CASRPTRSGGETQYF.

This clonotype appeared many times. The CDR3 DNA sequence: TGTGCCTGGAGTGCTGGACTCCCAGTGATTTACGAGCAGTACTTC. This sequence encodes CAWSAGLPVIYEQYF. The chain employs TRBV30 and TRBJ2-7, with D perhaps matching TRBD2 (5 bases). The V end lost 1 base, the J end lost 4 bases, and 17 bases lay between the germline ends. CDR3 size: 15 residues. Per germline, CDR1 GTSNPN and CDR2 SVGIG (reference sequence).